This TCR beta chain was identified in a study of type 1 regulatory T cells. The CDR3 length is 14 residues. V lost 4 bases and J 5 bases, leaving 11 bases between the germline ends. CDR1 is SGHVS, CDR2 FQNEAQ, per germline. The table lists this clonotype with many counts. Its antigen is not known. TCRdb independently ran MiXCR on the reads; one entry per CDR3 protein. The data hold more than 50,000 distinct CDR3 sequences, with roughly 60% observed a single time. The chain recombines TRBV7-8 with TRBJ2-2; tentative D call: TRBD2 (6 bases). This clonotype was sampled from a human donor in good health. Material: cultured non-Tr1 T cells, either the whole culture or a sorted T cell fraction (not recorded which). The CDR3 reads CASSWTRGTGELFF. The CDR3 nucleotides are TGTGCCAGCAGCTGGACTCGGGGGACCGGGGAGCTGTTTTTT.